The 30 T cell receptor beta chains below come from one sample, sequenced in a study of blood T cell repertoires in COVID-19 (dated by TCRdb to between 2020 and 2021). The library was obtained by the immunoSEQ multiplex PCR assay. The table comes from immuneACCESS by way of TCRdb, which keeps in-frame sequences with V and J called. Part of the clones is missing from these tables; in studies checked, under half for an unresolved V gene and the rest for unknown reasons. In all, the sample holds about 220,000 clones, and 75% to 90% of those were seen once. Together, the top ten hold 3% to 4.5% of the sample. Sequencing was done on a sample of PBMCs or T cells enriched from blood (not recorded which). The receptors were gathered from a woman aged 40 to 55 with acute COVID-19.

The chain links TRBV28 to TRBJ1-1; D gene unclear. Germline CDR1 MDHEN, CDR2 SYDVKM. CDR3 length: 16 residues. Trimming shortened V by 2 bases and J by 3 bases, and 16 bases separated the two germline ends. CDR3 sequence (DNA): TGTGCCAGCAGTTTAGTCCCGGGTCAGCTGGACACTGAAGCTTTCTTT. Protein: CASSLVPGQLDTEAFF.

V gene TRBV2 combines with J gene TRBJ1-5; weak D call: TRBD1 (6 bases). Trimming took 4 bases from V and 4 from J, leaving 17 bases between them. CDR3 length: 16 amino acids. Germline V gene data show CDR1 as SNHLY and CDR2 as FYNNEI. This CDR3 is CASSGGGGTANQPQHF. CDR3 nucleotides: TGTGCCAGCAGTGGAGGGGGGGGGACGGCTAATCAGCCCCAGCATTTT.

The rearrangement joins TRBV10-2 to TRBJ1-1; TRBD1 matches at 8 bases. The CDR3 contains 17 residues. Germline loops: CDR1 WSHSY, CDR2 SAAADI. V trimming: 2 bases; J trimming: 0 bases; junction bases outside the gene matches: 8. The CDR3 DNA is TGCGCCAGCAGTGAGCCAGGACAGGGACTTATGAACACTGAAGCTTTCTTT. Translated, it gives CASSEPGQGLMNTEAFF.

This clone occurred many times. This chain joins TRBV7-2 and TRBJ1-1; no clear D. This CDR3 spans 14 amino acids. CDR1 SGHTA and CDR2 FQGNSA come from the germline V gene. V was cut by 5 bases and J by 0 bases, with 10 bases left in between. CDR3 bases: TGTGCCAGCAGCCTTCAGGCGCTGAACACTGAAGCTTTCTTT. The encoded protein is CASSLQALNTEAFF.

This chain uses TRBV6-5 with TRBJ1-1; D may be TRBD1 (5 bases). Germline V gene sequence: CDR1 MNHEY, CDR2 SVGAGI. This CDR3 is 14 amino acids long. V was pared by 6 bases and J by 1 base, with 12 bases between. The CDR3 coding sequence is TGTGCCAGCAGGTTACGGAGGGGGAACACTGAAGCTTTCTTT. This codes for CASRLRRGNTEAFF.

This chain uses TRBV5-1 with TRBJ1-2, with a tentative D call TRBD1 (6 bases). CDR3 length: 17 amino acids. Germline V gives CDR1 SGHRS, CDR2 YFSETQ. Trimming took off 6 bases at V and 4 bases at J, with 25 bases between the two ends. This CDR3 reads CASTHTRWDKAAYGYTF. CDR3 DNA sequence: TGCGCCAGCACTCATACCCGGTGGGACAAGGCAGCCTATGGCTACACCTTC. Using reference TRBV5-1 and TRBJ1-2 for the parts outside the CDR3, the full variable domain is KAGVTQTPRYLIKTRGQQVTLSCSPISGHRSVSWYQQTPGQGLQFLFEYFSETQRNKGNFPGRFSGRQFSNSRSEMNVSTLELGDSALYLCASTHTRWDKAAYGYTFGSGTRLTVV.

This clone was seen once. Other DNA sequences from this sample encode an identical CDR3 as well. The J gene is TRBJ1-1, the V gene TRBV5-1; 7 bases fit TRBD1. V shed 4 bases, J shed 0 bases, and the junction held 6 bases outside the gene matches. Germline lookup yields CDR1 SGHRS and CDR2 YFSETQ. This CDR3 is 15 amino acids long. DNA for the CDR3: TGCGCCAGCAGCACGTGGACAGGCTTGAACACTGAAGCTTTCTTT. It codes for CASSTWTGLNTEAFF.

In this sample, this clone turned up once. The rearrangement uses TRBV4-3 and TRBJ2-7; 8 nucleotides match TRBD1. This CDR3 spans 15 amino acids. The V gene's germline CDR1 is LGHNA and CDR2 YSLEER. Trimming cost V 2 bases and J 6 bases; bases outside gene matches: 9. The CDR3: CASSQKWGQVGEQYF. In nucleotides, the CDR3 is TGCGCCAGCAGCCAAAAATGGGGACAGGTGGGCGAGCAGTACTTC.

The V and J genes are TRBV27 and TRBJ1-2, with TRBD1 identical over 7 bases. This CDR3 has 16 amino acids. Trimming removed 8 bases from V and 0 bases from J; junction bases left unmatched: 12. Looked up from germline, CDR1 is MNHEY and CDR2 is SMNVEV (reference sequence). The CDR3 is CASLPEGQGANYGYTF. DNA of the CDR3: TGTGCCAGCTTGCCCGAGGGGCAGGGGGCTAACTATGGCTACACCTTC.

This chain links TRBV7-6 with TRBJ1-4; TRBD1 matches 10 bases. Germline V gene data show CDR1 as SGHVS and CDR2 as FNYEAQ. The CDR3 loop spans 16 amino acids. V trimming: 3 bases; J trimming: 6 bases; junction bases outside the gene matches: 7. The CDR3 reads CASSLGQGFYDEKLFF. The DNA for the CDR3 is TGTGCCAGCAGCTTGGGACAGGGGTTTTACGATGAAAAACTGTTTTTT.

The V and J genes are TRBV18 and TRBJ1-6; tentative D call: TRBD1 (5 bases). The CDR3 is made up of 15 amino acids. Germline CDR1 reads KGHSH; CDR2 reads LQKENI. V was trimmed by 2 bases and J by 8 bases, leaving 13 bases between them. CDR3 protein: CASSPAGVQHSPLHF. CDR3 in DNA: TGTGCCAGCTCACCAGCGGGGGTTCAGCATTCACCCCTCCACTTT.

The chain couples TRBV7-9 to TRBJ1-2; a weak D match, TRBD1 (6 bases). The germline V gene has CDR1 SEHNR and CDR2 FQNEAQ (reference sequence). The CDR3 covers 13 residues. The ends were cut back, 6 bases at V and 6 bases at J, with 14 bases in the middle. The CDR3 is CASSQRAGDGYTF. CDR3 nucleotides: TGTGCCAGCAGTCAAAGGGCAGGGGATGGCTACACCTTC.

This clone was found a few times. The chain uses TRBV28 and TRBJ1-1; the match to TRBD1 covers 8 bases. Trimming at V came to 6 bases and at J to 11 bases, leaving 8 bases not matched to a gene. CDR1 and CDR2 from the germline V gene are MDHEN and SYDVKM. The CDR3 sequence is 12 residues long. CDR3: CASSLRTGHAFF. The CDR3 region has the DNA TGTGCCAGCAGCCTTCGGACAGGGCATGCTTTCTTT.

This chain joins TRBV11-2 and TRBJ1-1; D is unresolved. The CDR3 is made up of 16 amino acids. V lost 2 bases, J lost 2 bases, and 15 bases lay in between. CDR1 and CDR2 from the germline V gene are SGHAT and FQNNGV. In DNA, the CDR3 is TGTGCCAGCAGCTTAAGCGCCAACACATTTAACACTGAAGCTTTCTTT. Translating gives CASSLSANTFNTEAFF.

The chain couples TRBV30 to TRBJ1-2; D is undetermined. The germline V gene has CDR1 GTSNPN and CDR2 SVGIG (reference sequence). There are 12 residues in the CDR3. V gave up 2 bases and J gave up 5 bases, with 9 bases separating them. DNA of the CDR3: TGTGCCTGGAGTTACGGCGGATATGGCTACACCTTC. Translating gives CAWSYGGYGYTF.

The chain joins TRBV5-1 to TRBJ1-1, with 11 bases fitting TRBD1. The J segment lost 5 bases and the V segment lost 7 bases, leaving 7 bases of the junction unmatched. The CDR3 is made up of 14 amino acids. The germline V gene has CDR1 SGHRS and CDR2 YFSETQ. This CDR3 is CASGQGARGTEAFF. In DNA, the CDR3 is TGCGCCAGCGGACAGGGGGCTCGTGGGACTGAAGCTTTCTTT.

V is TRBV3-1 (or the pseudogene TRBV3-2) and J is TRBJ2-5; D unresolved. Trimming pared 0 bases from V and 5 bases from J, leaving 10 bases between. This CDR3 is 14 amino acids long. Germline values: CDR1 LGHDT, CDR2 YNNKEL (reference sequence). Here the CDR3 DNA reads TGTGCCAGCAGCCAAGATTGGGCAGTCGAGACCCAGTACTTC. Its protein product is CASSQDWAVETQYF.

The chain combines TRBV19 with TRBJ1-5, with D tentatively TRBD1 (6 bases). V was clipped by 8 bases and J by 6 bases, with 20 bases between them. The CDR3 is 15 amino acids. CDR1 is LNHDA, CDR2 SQIVND, per germline (reference sequence). The CDR3 loop is CASLHSGGALQPQHF. CDR3 bases: TGTGCCAGTCTGCACTCGGGGGGGGCACTTCAGCCCCAGCATTTT.

Details on this clone: Within the sample, other DNA sequences also encode this same CDR3. The V call is TRBV7-9, the J call TRBJ1-2, with TRBD1 matching 9 bases. This CDR3 is 13 amino acids long. V shed 5 bases, J shed 7 bases, and the junction held 5 bases outside the gene matches. Looked up from germline, CDR1 is SEHNR and CDR2 is FQNEAQ (reference sequence). The CDR3 loop is CASSLGQGGGYTF. Here the CDR3 DNA reads TGTGCCAGCAGCCTGGGACAGGGCGGTGGCTACACCTTC.

This clone appeared a single time. This chain uses TRBV10-3 with TRBJ1-2; D gene unclear. V was clipped by 2 bases and J by 3 bases, with 13 bases between them. The CDR3 covers 15 residues. The germline V gene has CDR1 ENHRY and CDR2 SYGVKD. CDR3 sequence: CAISEGLRGDYGYTF. The CDR3 DNA reads TGTGCCATCAGTGAGGGACTCCGAGGCGACTATGGCTACACCTTC.

This chain uses TRBV6-2 or TRBV6-3 with TRBJ1-1, with D perhaps matching TRBD1 (5 bases). The CDR3 consists of 13 residues. The V end lost 5 bases, the J end lost 12 bases, and 19 bases lay between the germline ends. CDR1 is MNHEY, CDR2 SVGEGT, per germline. The CDR3 DNA reads as TGTGCCAGCAGTCCCTCGGGGGGGGTGTCGACTTTCTTT. It encodes CASSPSGGVSTFF.

The chain uses TRBV9 and TRBJ1-2, with TRBD1 identical over 8 bases. Germline V gene lookup returns CDR1 SGDLS and CDR2 YYNGEE. The V gene end was trimmed by 4 bases and the J gene end by 6 bases; junction bases not matched to a gene: 5. The length of the CDR3 is 13 residues. CDR3 sequence: CASSPDRVDGYTF. DNA for the CDR3: TGTGCCAGCAGCCCGGACAGGGTTGATGGCTACACCTTC.

The chain has TRBV6-2 or TRBV6-3 and TRBJ1-1; D may be TRBD1 (5 bases). This CDR3 comprises 13 residues. Trimming left V 2 bases short and J 7 bases short, with 11 bases between. Germline values: CDR1 MNHEY, CDR2 SVGEGT. CDR3 nucleotide sequence: TGTGCCAGCAGTTACACAGGTAGGGGTGAAGCTTTCTTT. Its protein is CASSYTGRGEAFF.

This clone was recorded at least ten times. V gene TRBV2 combines with J gene TRBJ1-2, with 7 bases matching TRBD1. The V and J ends lost 7 bases and 4 bases, in that order; junction bases with no gene match: 9. The CDR3 length is 14 residues. Germline CDR1 and CDR2: SNHLY and FYNNEI. The DNA for the CDR3 is TGTGCCAGCAAAGGTACAGGGGAGAGCTATGGCTACACCTTC. Residues: CASKGTGESYGYTF.

CDR3 sequence (DNA): TGTGCCAGCAGCTTACGTCTTCTGGCAGGCACCGGGGAGCTGTTTTTT. Translation gives CASSLRLLAGTGELFF. V gene TRBV13 combines with J gene TRBJ2-2; no firm D call. Germline CDR1 is PRHDT and CDR2 is FYEKMQ (reference sequence). Trimming stripped 2 bases from V and 4 bases from J, with 14 bases between. There are 16 residues in the CDR3.

The V and J genes are TRBV29-1 and TRBJ1-2; D is possibly TRBD1 (5 bases). This CDR3 region has 15 residues. The V gene lost 0 bases and the J gene lost 0 bases, with 11 bases spanning the gap. Germline V gene sequence: CDR1 SQVTM, CDR2 ANQGSEA. Written as DNA, the CDR3 is TGCAGCGTTGAAGATCGGCCGACAGCTAACTATGGCTACACCTTC. Amino acid sequence: CSVEDRPTANYGYTF.

The chain has TRBV6-5 and TRBJ2-1; TRBD1 agrees at 9 bases. Germline V gives CDR1 MNHEY, CDR2 SVGAGI. The CDR3 totals 14 residues. Losses at the gene ends were 5 bases for V and 7 bases for J; bases not matched to a gene: 6. CDR3 loop: CASSTGTGPNEQFF. CDR3 nucleotide sequence: TGTGCCAGCAGTACCGGGACAGGGCCAAATGAGCAGTTCTTC.

The chain couples TRBV5-5 to TRBJ1-1, with 9 nucleotides matching TRBD1. The trim removed 4 bases at V and 0 bases at J, leaving 7 bases unmatched. Germline CDR1 SGHKS, CDR2 YYEKEE (reference sequence). The CDR3 length is 16 residues. The CDR3 nucleotides read TGTGCCAGCAGCGCTGGGACAGGGCTTATGAACACTGAAGCTTTCTTT. Translated: CASSAGTGLMNTEAFF.

Of note for this clone: Different DNA sequences within this sample yield the same CDR3. The CDR3 region is CASSEARGYGYTF. In DNA, the CDR3 is TGTGCCAGCAGTGAGGCACGTGGCTATGGCTACACCTTC. V and J are TRBV2 and TRBJ1-2, with D unclear. Trimming took off 3 bases at V and 4 bases at J, with 9 bases between the two ends. Germline CDR1 and CDR2: SNHLY and FYNNEI. The CDR3 has 13 residues.

The V and J genes are TRBV5-1 and TRBJ2-3, with 9 bases that match TRBD2. This CDR3 is built from 17 residues. V gave up 2 bases and J gave up 2 bases; unmatched junction bases: 9. CDR1 is SGHRS, CDR2 YFSETQ, per germline. CDR3 region: CASSLFSSGGYTDTQYF. CDR3 DNA sequence: TGCGCCAGCAGCTTATTTAGTAGCGGGGGATACACAGATACGCAGTATTTT.